Here is one TCR beta chain with its context. What this receptor recognizes is not known. Base-call qualities are not available, and no considerably larger clone is one nucleotide away. This specimen comes from a study of OX40 agonist ivuxolimab in advanced cancers. Study-level background: Ivuxolimab, which targeted the costimulatory receptor OX40 (CD134), was an agonistic, fully human IgG2 monoclonal antibody. Intravenous ivuxolimab was administered to patients every 2 weeks at six dose levels: 0.01, 0.1, 0.3, 1.5, 3 and 10 mg/kg. Partial responses were achieved by three dose-escalation patients, of whom one had hepatocellular carcinoma and two had cutaneous melanoma. Of the approximately 50 dose-escalation patients, hepatocellular carcinoma was present in about 19, melanoma in around 15, renal cell carcinoma in 9 and head and neck cancer in 9. In the dose-escalation cohort, 65% to 85% of patients were male, and the mean age was around 60 years with a range of about 20 to 79. Prior anti-PD-1, anti-PD-L1 or anti-CTLA-4 therapy was permitted, and 40% to 50% of dose-escalation patients had received checkpoint inhibitors. Peripheral TCRbeta sequencing was intended to test whether TCR sequence diversity was altered and clonal T-cell expansion was caused by ivuxolimab. The paper reports the monotherapy dose-escalation portion (N of about 54 patients) of the phase I ivuxolimab trial.

The CDR3 goes from the cysteine to the phenylalanine over 12 residues. Only the CDR3 part of the read is kept: 36 bases, read in frame from the first base. Per the germline V gene (reference sequence), SEHNR is the CDR1 and FQNEAQ is the CDR2. Cut back by 1 base and 7 bases, the V and J ends lie 8 bases apart. Genomic DNA was isolated from the sorted cells so that the TCRbeta CDR3 region could be sequenced. The immunoSEQ Assay was used for sequencing of TCRbeta CDR3 regions. TCRdb re-hosts the immuneACCESS table, in-frame sequences only. Its copies lack some clones; in the studies checked, an unresolved V gene accounts for under half of them, and the cause for the rest is not known. In all, the sample holds 94,000 or so clones, and 84% of those were seen once. 4.5% to 6% of the sample is taken by the ten largest. What the work shows at the level of the full study, not this receptor alone: Antigen specificity was not determined for the clonally expanded peripheral T cells. In the 0.1-3.0 mg/kg groups, partial responders had among the lowest normalized peripheral clonal expansion, particularly in CD8+ T cells. On average, CD8+ T cells showed more expanded clones than CD4+ T cells after ivuxolimab. Low levels of normalized T-cell clonal expansion were also seen in some patients who did not respond. At doses from 0.1 to 3.0 mg/kg, clonal expansion was seen in both CD4+ and CD8+ blood T cells between baseline and week 6.

The trial excluded patients who had a history of autoimmune disease or who were on systemic immunosuppression. In every dose cohort, peripheral blood was drawn for TCR sequencing at baseline, cycle 4 day 1, and cycle 7 day 1. The samples were taken from a phase I, first-in-human, multicenter, open-label dose-escalation trial of ivuxolimab. Adults with locally advanced or metastatic head and neck squamous cell, hepatocellular, melanoma or renal cell carcinoma were enrolled in the trial. Before TCR sequencing, CD4+ T cells and CD8+ T cells from peripheral blood were sorted into separate populations. Here the chain combines TRBV7-9 and TRBJ2-7; the D gene assignment is ambiguous. The specimen comprised CD4+ or CD8+ T cells sorted from blood, sampled in a trial of the OX40 agonist ivuxolimab. The TCR comes from an adult with an advanced solid tumor such as melanoma, head and neck, liver or kidney cancer. The CDR3 protein sequence reads: CASSLGTAEQYF. The sequence in DNA is TGTGCCAGCAGCTTAGGGACCGCGGAGCAGTACTTC.